Below, 13 T cell receptor beta chains from the same sample are listed, as sequenced in a study of T cells expressing NK-cell markers. TCRdb reprocessed the 5' RACE reads and reports one entry per CDR3 protein, with no DNA. Its clone listing holds roughly 380,000 distinct CDR3 sequences. The material sequenced was blood T cells: a sorted CD56 or NKG2C T cell subset, CD4+ or CD8+ T cells, or bulk PBMC T cells (not recorded which). These receptors came from a man aged 18 to 69 in good health.

The chain combines TRBV27 with TRBJ2-7. The V gene's germline CDR1 is MNHEY and CDR2 SMNVEV (reference sequence). The CDR3 is made up of 11 amino acids. The chain's CDR3 is CASSFFNEQYF.

The rearrangement joins TRBV6-1 to TRBJ2-3; TCRdb names TRBD2, which stays unverified in the absence of DNA. CDR1 and CDR2 from the germline V gene are MNHNS and SASEGT. The length of the CDR3 is 17 residues. The CDR3 is CASNRFWSSGGTDTQYF.

This chain connects TRBV5-1 to TRBJ2-3; TCRdb's D call of TRBD1 is untestable without DNA. Germline loops: CDR1 SGHRS, CDR2 YFSETQ. The CDR3 totals 16 residues. This CDR3 reads CASSLEGGRRTDTQYF.

The chain couples TRBV19 to TRBJ2-2; TCRdb indicates TRBD2, and absent DNA this call remains unverified. The CDR3 is made up of 15 amino acids. Germline-derived CDR1 and CDR2 are LNHDA and SQIVND (reference sequence). The CDR3 protein is CASSVEGRGTGELFF.

The chain recombines TRBV29-1 with TRBJ1-2; the TCRdb D gene call, TRBD1, has no DNA to confirm it. Per germline, CDR1 SQVTM and CDR2 ANQGSEA. The CDR3 sequence is 14 residues long. The CDR3 spells CSVEKVYRNYGYTF.

The V gene is TRBV27, the J gene TRBJ1-5. The CDR3 runs to 15 residues. Germline CDR1 reads MNHEY; CDR2 reads SMNVEV (reference sequence). CDR3 amino acids: CASRSVSAGRQPQHF.

J is TRBJ2-1 and V is TRBV2; lacking DNA, the TRBD2 call made by TCRdb goes unchecked. CDR3 length: 16 amino acids. Germline V CDR1 and CDR2: SNHLY, FYNNEI. The CDR3 loop is CASRNGLAGMYNEQFF.

The chain couples TRBV12-3 or TRBV12-4 to TRBJ1-5. The CDR3 contains 13 residues. CDR3 region: CASKRERNQPQHF.

This chain joins TRBV7-9 and TRBJ1-6; absent DNA, TCRdb's TRBD1 call cannot be checked. The V gene's germline CDR1 is SEHNR and CDR2 FQNEAQ (reference sequence). The CDR3 is 14 amino acids. The CDR3 here is CASSLTGNESPLHF.

The rearrangement uses TRBV3-1 and TRBJ1-6; lacking DNA, the TRBD1 call made by TCRdb goes unchecked. The CDR3 loop spans 14 amino acids. Germline V gene data show CDR1 as LGHDT and CDR2 as YNNKEL (reference sequence). The CDR3 spells CASSTPGSNSPLHF.

This chain joins TRBV7-8 and TRBJ1-3. The CDR3 sequence is 11 residues long. CDR1 is SGHVS and CDR2 is FQNEAQ in the germline V gene. Here the CDR3 reads CASSPARTIYF.

The chain couples TRBV9 to TRBJ2-5; TCRdb indicates TRBD1, and absent DNA this call remains unverified. This CDR3 has 15 residues. CDR1 and CDR2 from the germline V gene are SGDLS and YYNGEE. The CDR3 sequence: CASSRGGGGQETQYF.

This chain uses TRBV11-3 with TRBJ2-1; TCRdb's D call, TRBD1, is unchecked because there is no DNA. Looked up from germline, CDR1 is SGHNT and CDR2 is YENEEA. This CDR3 contains 14 residues. CDR3 region: CASSQGAPYNEQFF.